This T cell receptor beta chain was obtained from a study of CD8 T cells in ankylosing spondylitis. Study-level results: A TCR beta motif of 8 or 9 highly homologous variants appeared characteristic of ankylosing spondylitis blood. Past studies reported some motif variants in reactive arthritis synovial fluid and blood. There was reportedly significant enrichment of clones that were disease-linked in matched ankylosing spondylitis synovial fluid.

CDR1 and CDR2 (germline): LGHDT, YNNKEL (reference sequence). This CDR3 has 15 amino acids. Losses at the gene ends were 0 bases for V and 5 bases for J; bases not matched to a gene: 7. This clonotype was found many times. Its antigen is unidentified. Quantitative 5'-RACE with molecular barcodes produced the TCR beta libraries. TCRdb redid the calling of the 5' RACE reads with MiXCR, one entry per CDR3 protein. This table holds under 85,000 distinct CDR3 sequences, 5.3% found once. The receptor comes from a male donor with ankylosing spondylitis or in good health (not recorded which). The sequenced sample was blood, either unsorted or a sorted T cell fraction (not recorded which). This chain joins TRBV3-1 and TRBJ2-7, with 7 bases identical to TRBD1. CDR3 in amino acids: CASSQEEDRNNEQYF. CDR3 sequence (DNA): TGTGCCAGCAGCCAAGAAGAGGACAGGAACAACGAGCAGTACTTC.